This T cell receptor (beta chain) derives from a study of OX40 agonist ivuxolimab in advanced cancers. Background on the study: Eligibility admitted prior anti-PD-1, anti-PD-L1 or anti-CTLA-4 therapy; 35% to 40% had some.

Libraries were prepared by immunoSEQ multiplex PCR; TCRdb keeps only in-frame clonotypes and omits some of them. The repertoire includes tens of thousands of clones, just under 85% of them detected once, and 45% to 60% sits in the top ten. CDR1 is MNHEY, CDR2 SMNVEV, per germline (reference sequence). The CDR3 contains 14 residues. Trimming removed 5 bases from V and 2 bases from J, with 12 bases in between. Sequenced here: CD4+ or CD8+ T cells sorted from blood, sampled in a trial of the OX40 agonist ivuxolimab. The chain has TRBV27 and TRBJ1-2; no firm D call. The TCR originated in an adult with an advanced solid tumor such as melanoma, head and neck, liver or kidney cancer. For the CDR3, the DNA is TGTGCCAGCAGTCCCAAACTGGACAACTATGGCTACACCTTC. Protein: CASSPKLDNYGYTF.